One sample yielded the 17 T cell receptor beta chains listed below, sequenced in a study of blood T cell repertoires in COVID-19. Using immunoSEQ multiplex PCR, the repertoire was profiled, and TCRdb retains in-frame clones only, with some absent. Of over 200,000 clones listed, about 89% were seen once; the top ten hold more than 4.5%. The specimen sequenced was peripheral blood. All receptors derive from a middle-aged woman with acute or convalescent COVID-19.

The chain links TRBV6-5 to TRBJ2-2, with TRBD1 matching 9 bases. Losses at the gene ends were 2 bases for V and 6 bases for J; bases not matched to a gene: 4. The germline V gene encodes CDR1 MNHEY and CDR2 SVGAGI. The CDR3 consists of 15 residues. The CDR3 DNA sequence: TGTGCCAGCAGTTACGCCACAGGGGGCCCCGGGGAGCTGTTTTTT. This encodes CASSYATGGPGELFF.

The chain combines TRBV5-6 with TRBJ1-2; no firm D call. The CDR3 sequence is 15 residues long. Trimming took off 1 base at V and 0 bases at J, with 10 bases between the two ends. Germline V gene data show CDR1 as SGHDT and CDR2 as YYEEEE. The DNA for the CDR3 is TGTGCCAGCAGCTTGACATCTTTTACTAACTATGGCTACACCTTC. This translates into CASSLTSFTNYGYTF.

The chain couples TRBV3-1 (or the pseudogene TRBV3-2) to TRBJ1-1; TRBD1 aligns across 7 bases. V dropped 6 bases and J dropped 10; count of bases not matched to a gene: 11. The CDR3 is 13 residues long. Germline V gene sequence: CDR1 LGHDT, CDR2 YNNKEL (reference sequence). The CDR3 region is CASSSTQGFRAFF. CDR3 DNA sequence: TGTGCCAGCAGTTCAACACAGGGGTTTAGAGCTTTCTTT.

CDR3 coding DNA: TGTGCCAGTAGTTGGGAGGGGGGGGAGTACAATGAGCAGTTCTTC. This gives the protein CASSWEGGEYNEQFF. The V call is TRBV19, the J call TRBJ2-1, with D possibly matching TRBD2 (7 bases). The CDR3 loop spans 15 amino acids. V was shortened by 5 bases and J by 4 bases, with 15 bases between the two germline ends. Germline lookup yields CDR1 LNHDA and CDR2 SQIVND (reference sequence).

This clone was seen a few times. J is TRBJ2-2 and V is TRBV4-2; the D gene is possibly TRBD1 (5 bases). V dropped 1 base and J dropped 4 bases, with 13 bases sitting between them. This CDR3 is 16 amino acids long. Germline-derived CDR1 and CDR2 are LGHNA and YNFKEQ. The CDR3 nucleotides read TGTGCCAGCAGCCAAGTAAGGGGCGGTCCCACCGGGGAGCTGTTTTTT. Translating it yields CASSQVRGGPTGELFF.

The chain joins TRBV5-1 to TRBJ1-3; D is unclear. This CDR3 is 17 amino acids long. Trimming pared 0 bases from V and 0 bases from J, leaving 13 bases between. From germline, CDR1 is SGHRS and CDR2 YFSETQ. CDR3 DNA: TGCGCCAGCAGCTTGGGACCCCAGGCGTTCTCTGGAAACACCATATATTTT. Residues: CASSLGPQAFSGNTIYF.

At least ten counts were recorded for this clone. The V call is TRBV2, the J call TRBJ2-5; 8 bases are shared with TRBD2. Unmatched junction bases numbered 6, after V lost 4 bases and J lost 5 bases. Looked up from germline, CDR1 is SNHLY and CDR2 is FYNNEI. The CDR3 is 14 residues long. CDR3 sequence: CASSGGTRSETQYF. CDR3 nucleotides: TGTGCCAGCAGTGGGGGGACTAGAAGTGAGACCCAGTACTTC.

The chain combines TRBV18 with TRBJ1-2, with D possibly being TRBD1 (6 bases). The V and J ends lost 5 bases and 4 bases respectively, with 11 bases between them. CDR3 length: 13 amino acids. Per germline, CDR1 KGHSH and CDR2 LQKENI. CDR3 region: CASSRTATYGYTF. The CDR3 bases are TGTGCCAGCTCAAGGACAGCTACCTATGGCTACACCTTC.

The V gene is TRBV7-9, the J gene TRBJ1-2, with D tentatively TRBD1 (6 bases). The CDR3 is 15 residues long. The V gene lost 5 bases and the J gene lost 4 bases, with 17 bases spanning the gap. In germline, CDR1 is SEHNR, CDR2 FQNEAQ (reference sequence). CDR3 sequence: CASSPWTAQGYGYTF. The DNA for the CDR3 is TGTGCCAGCAGCCCCTGGACAGCCCAAGGCTATGGCTACACCTTC. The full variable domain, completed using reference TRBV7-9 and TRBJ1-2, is DTGVSQNPRHKITKRGQNVTFRCDPISEHNRLYWYRQTLGQGPEFLTYFQNEAQLEKSRLLSDRFSAERPKGSFSTLEIQRTEQGDSAMYLCASSPWTAQGYGYTFGSGTRLTVV.

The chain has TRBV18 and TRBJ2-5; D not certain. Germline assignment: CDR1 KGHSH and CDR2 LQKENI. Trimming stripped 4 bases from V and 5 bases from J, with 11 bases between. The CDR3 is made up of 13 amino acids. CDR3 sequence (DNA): TGTGCCAGCTCACGAGGTGTTGTGGAGACCCAGTACTTC. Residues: CASSRGVVETQYF.

The CDR3 DNA sequence: TGTGCCAGCAGCTTAGAAGTCCCGGCTGGAAACACCATATATTTT. Translated: CASSLEVPAGNTIYF. J is TRBJ1-3 and V is TRBV11-2; D remains ambiguous. Germline V CDR1 and CDR2: SGHAT, FQNNGV. The CDR3 extends over 15 amino acids. Trimming pared 0 bases from V and 2 bases from J, leaving 8 bases between.

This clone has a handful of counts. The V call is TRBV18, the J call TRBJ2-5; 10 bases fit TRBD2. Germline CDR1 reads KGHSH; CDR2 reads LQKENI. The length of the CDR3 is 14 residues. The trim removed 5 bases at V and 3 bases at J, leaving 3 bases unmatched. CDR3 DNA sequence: TGTGCCAGCTCAGCGCTAGCGGGGGAAGAGACCCAGTACTTC. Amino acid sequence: CASSALAGEETQYF.

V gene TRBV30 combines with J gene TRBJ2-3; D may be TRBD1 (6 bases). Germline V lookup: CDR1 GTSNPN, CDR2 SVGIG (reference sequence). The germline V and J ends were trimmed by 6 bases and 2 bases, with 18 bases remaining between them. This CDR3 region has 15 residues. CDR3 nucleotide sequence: TGTGCCTGTCCTGCACTTACAGGGCACACAGATACGCAGTATTTT. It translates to CACPALTGHTDTQYF.

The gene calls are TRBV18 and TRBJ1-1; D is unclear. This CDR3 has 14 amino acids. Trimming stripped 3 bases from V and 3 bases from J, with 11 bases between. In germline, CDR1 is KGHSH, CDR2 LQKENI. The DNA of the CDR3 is TGTGCCAGCTCACCTAAACGGGAGGACACTGAAGCTTTCTTT. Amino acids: CASSPKREDTEAFF.

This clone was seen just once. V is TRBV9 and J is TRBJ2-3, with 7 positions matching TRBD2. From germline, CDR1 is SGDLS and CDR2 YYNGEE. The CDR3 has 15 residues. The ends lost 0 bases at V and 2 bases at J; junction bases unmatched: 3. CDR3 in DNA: TGTGCCAGCAGCGTAGCTAGCGGCCCCACAGATACGCAGTATTTT. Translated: CASSVASGPTDTQYF.

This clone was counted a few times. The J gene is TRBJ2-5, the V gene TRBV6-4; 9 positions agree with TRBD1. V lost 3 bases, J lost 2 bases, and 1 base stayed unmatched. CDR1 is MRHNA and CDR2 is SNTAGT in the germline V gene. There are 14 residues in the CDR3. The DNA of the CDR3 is TGTGCCAGCAGTGAGGGACAGGGTCAAGAGACCCAGTACTTC. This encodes CASSEGQGQETQYF.

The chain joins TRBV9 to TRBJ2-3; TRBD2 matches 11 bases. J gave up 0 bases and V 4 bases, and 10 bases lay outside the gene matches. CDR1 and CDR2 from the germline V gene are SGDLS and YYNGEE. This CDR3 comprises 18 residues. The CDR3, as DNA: TGTGCCAGCAGCAACCCTAGCGGGGGGCCACCTAGCACAGATACGCAGTATTTT. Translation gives CASSNPSGGPPSTDTQYF.